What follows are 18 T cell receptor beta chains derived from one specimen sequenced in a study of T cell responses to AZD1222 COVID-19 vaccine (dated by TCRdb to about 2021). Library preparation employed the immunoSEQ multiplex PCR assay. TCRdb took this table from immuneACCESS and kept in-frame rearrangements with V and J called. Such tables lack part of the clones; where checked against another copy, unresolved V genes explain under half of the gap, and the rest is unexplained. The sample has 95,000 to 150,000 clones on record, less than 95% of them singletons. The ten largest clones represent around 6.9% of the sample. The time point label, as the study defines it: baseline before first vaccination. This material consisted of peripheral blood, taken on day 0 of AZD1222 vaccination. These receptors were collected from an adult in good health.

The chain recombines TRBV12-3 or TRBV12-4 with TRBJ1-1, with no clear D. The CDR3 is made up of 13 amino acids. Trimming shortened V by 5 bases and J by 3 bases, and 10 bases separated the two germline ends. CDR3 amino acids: CASSPRRYTEAFF. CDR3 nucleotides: TGTGCCAGCAGTCCTCGACGGTACACTGAAGCTTTCTTT.

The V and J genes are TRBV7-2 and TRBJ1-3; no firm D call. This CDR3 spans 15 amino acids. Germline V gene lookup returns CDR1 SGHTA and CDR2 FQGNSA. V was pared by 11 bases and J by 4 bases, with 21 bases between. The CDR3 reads CALYRGGRPGNTIYF. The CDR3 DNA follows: TGTGCCTTATATCGCGGAGGACGGCCCGGAAACACCATATATTTT.

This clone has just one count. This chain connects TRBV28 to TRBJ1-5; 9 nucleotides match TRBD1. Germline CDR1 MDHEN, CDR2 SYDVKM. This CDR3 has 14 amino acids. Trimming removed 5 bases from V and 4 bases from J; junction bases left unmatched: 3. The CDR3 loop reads CASSPGTGNQPQHF. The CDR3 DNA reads TGTGCCAGCAGTCCAGGGACAGGGAATCAGCCCCAGCATTTT.

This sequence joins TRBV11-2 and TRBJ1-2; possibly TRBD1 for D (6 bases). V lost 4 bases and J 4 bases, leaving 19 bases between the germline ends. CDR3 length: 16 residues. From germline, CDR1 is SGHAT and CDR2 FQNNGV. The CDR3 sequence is CASSSHQQGRSYGYTF. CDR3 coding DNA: TGTGCCAGCAGCTCCCACCAACAGGGCCGTTCCTATGGCTACACCTTC.

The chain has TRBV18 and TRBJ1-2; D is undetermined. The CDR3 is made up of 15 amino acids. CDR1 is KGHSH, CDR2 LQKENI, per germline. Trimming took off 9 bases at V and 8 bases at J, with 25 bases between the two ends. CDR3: CASYEYPGPHEGYTF. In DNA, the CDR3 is TGTGCCAGTTACGAATATCCGGGCCCTCATGAGGGCTACACCTTC.

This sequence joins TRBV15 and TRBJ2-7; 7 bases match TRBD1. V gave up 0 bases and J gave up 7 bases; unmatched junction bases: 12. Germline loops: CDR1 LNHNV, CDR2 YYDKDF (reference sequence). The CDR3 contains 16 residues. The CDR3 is CATSRDQGQRPGEQYF. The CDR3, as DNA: TGTGCCACCAGCAGAGATCAGGGACAGCGTCCGGGAGAGCAGTACTTC.

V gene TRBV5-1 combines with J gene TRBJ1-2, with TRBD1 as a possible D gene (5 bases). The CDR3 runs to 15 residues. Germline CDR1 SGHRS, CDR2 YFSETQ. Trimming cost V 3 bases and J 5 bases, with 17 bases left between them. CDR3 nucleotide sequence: TGCGCCAGCAGCTCCCGGGGGGACGGTTTATATGGCTACACCTTC. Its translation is CASSSRGDGLYGYTF.

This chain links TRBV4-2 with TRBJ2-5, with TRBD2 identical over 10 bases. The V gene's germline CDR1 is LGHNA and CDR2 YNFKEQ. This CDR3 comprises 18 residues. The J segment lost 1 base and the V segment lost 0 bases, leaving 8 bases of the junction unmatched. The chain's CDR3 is CASSQDVRSSGSQETQYF. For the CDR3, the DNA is TGTGCCAGCAGCCAAGATGTGAGGTCTAGCGGGAGCCAAGAGACCCAGTACTTC.

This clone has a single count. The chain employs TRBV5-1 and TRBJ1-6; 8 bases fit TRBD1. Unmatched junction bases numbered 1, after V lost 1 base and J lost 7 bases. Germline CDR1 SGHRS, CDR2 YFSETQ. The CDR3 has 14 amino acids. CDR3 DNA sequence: TGCGCCAGCAGCTTGCAGGGGGCGAATTCACCCCTCCACTTT. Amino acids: CASSLQGANSPLHF.

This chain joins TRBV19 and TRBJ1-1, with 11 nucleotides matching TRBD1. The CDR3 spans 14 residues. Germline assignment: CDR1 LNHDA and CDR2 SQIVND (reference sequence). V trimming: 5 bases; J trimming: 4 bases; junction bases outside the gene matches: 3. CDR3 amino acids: CASSAGTGGTEAFF. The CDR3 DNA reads TGTGCCAGTAGTGCCGGGACAGGGGGCACTGAAGCTTTCTTT.

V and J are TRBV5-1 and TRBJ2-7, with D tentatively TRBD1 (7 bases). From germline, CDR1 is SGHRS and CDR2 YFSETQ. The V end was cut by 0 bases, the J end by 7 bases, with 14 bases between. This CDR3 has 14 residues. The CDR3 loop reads CASSLAKGAGEQYF. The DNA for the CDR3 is TGCGCCAGCAGCTTGGCCAAGGGGGCGGGGGAGCAGTACTTC.

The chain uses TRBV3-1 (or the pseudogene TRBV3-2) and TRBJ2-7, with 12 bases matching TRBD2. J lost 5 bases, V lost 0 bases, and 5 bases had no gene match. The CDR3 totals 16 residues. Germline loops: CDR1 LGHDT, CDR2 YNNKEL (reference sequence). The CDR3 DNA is TGTGCCAGCAGCCAAGATCCTAGCGGGAGGGCCGACGAGCAGTACTTC. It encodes CASSQDPSGRADEQYF.

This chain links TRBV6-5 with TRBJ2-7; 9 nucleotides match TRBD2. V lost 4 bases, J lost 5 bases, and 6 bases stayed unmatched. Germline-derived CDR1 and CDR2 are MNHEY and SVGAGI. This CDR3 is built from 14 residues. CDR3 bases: TGTGCCAGCAGTTTTTTAGCGGGAGCCCACGAGCAGTACTTC. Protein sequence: CASSFLAGAHEQYF.

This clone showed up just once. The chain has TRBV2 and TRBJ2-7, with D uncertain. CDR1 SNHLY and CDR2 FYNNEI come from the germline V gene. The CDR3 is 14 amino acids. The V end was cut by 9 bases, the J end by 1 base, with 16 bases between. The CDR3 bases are TGTGCCAGTAGACTTATAATGGGGTCCTACGAGCAGTACTTC. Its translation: CASRLIMGSYEQYF.

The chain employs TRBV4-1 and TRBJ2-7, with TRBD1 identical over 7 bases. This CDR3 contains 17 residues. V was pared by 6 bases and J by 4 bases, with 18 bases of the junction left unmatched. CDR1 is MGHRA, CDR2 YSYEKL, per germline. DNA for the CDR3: TGCGCCAGCAGTACTCGACCGACAGGGCGCCCTGGGTACGAGCAGTACTTC. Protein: CASSTRPTGRPGYEQYF.

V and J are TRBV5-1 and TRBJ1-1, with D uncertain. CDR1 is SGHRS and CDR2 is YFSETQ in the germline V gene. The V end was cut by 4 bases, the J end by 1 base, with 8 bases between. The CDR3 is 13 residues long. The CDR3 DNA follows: TGCGCCAGCAGCGCTCCACGGAACACTGAAGCTTTCTTT. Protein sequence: CASSAPRNTEAFF.

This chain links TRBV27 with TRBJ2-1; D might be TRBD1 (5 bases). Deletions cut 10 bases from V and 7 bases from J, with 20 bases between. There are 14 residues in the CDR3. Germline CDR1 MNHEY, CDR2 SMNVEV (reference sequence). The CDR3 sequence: CATRVGPLRNEQFF. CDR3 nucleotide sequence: TGTGCCACCAGGGTTGGACCCTTAAGGAATGAGCAGTTCTTC.

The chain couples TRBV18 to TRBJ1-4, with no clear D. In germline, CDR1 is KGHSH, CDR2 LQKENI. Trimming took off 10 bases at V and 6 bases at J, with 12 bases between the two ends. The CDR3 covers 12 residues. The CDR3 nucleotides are TGTGCCACCGGACGGGGAGATGAAAAACTGTTTTTT. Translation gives CATGRGDEKLFF.